This paragraph reports one T cell receptor (beta chain). The antigen is undetermined. Germline V gene sequence: CDR1 MNHEY, CDR2 SVGAGI. With 0 bases removed from V and 8 bases from J, the gap between germline ends came to 19 bases. The CDR3 is 16 residues long. TCRdb's copy holds only in-frame clones and misses some; the assay was immunoSEQ multiplex PCR. This sample has 75,000 to 90,000 clones, with more than 75% found just once. The sample is drawn from a study of T cell responses to AZD1222 COVID-19 vaccine. Findings and caveats of the study: Regions left unmutated in variants are reportedly the target of nearly half of spike-specific TCRs. Baseline seropositivity characterized only a handful of AZD1222 recipients. Among the donors, most were white British and more were female, and clonal diversity was possibly underestimated. Spike regions recognized by vaccine-associated CD4 TCRs spanned the protein, led by 160-218 and 743-854.

The sequence derives from an adult in good health. The starting material was peripheral blood, obtained on day 0 of AZD1222 vaccination. The V and J genes are TRBV6-5 and TRBJ1-2; TRBD1 might be the D (5 bases). This chain's CDR3 is CASSYSFGWQGGGYTF. Written as DNA, the CDR3 is TGTGCCAGCAGTTACTCTTTTGGATGGCAGGGAGGGGGCTACACCTTC.